The 18 T cell receptor beta chains presented below share a single source sample, sequenced in a study of T-cell reconstitution after alpha-beta-depleted transplantation in children. Unique molecular identifiers were used in preparing the TCRbeta library. Each CDR3 protein gets one entry after TCRdb re-called the PCR reads with MiXCR. Of about 540,000 distinct CDR3 sequences in the sample, about 16% were seen once. Source: PBMCs from the stem cell graft donor, taken from the stem cell graft. The receptors derive from a human donor who donated a stem cell graft to a child with acute lymphoblastic leukemia.

V and J are TRBV12-3 or TRBV12-4 and TRBJ1-2, with 8 nucleotides matching TRBD1. CDR3 length: 14 amino acids. Trimming at V came to 5 bases and at J to 5 bases, leaving 7 bases not matched to a gene. The CDR3 DNA sequence: TGTGCCAGCAGTCCACCGGGACAGGAGTATGGCTACACCTTC. This codes for CASSPPGQEYGYTF.

This clonotype was seen a handful of times. The V call is TRBV12-3 or TRBV12-4, the J call TRBJ1-3; 7 positions match TRBD1. CDR3 length: 17 amino acids. V trimming: 5 bases; J trimming: 0 bases; junction bases outside the gene matches: 10. As DNA, the CDR3 is TGTGCCAGCAGTGGAAACCTAGGGACAGCCTCTGGAAACACCATATATTTT. As protein: CASSGNLGTASGNTIYF.

This clonotype showed up just a few times. For the CDR3, the DNA is TGTGCCAGCAGCCAAGGCGGGGCCTTAAGCACCGGGGAGCTGTTTTTT. Protein: CASSQGGALSTGELFF. The V call is TRBV3-1, the J call TRBJ2-2; perhaps TRBD2 as D (6 bases). The V end was cut by 1 base, the J end by 4 bases, with 13 bases between. The CDR3 runs to 16 residues. Germline V lookup: CDR1 LGHDT, CDR2 YNNKEL (reference sequence).

This clonotype showed up just a few times. J is TRBJ1-2 and V is TRBV7-8, with D uncertain. CDR1 is SGHVS and CDR2 is FQNEAQ in the germline V gene. The CDR3 contains 16 residues. Trimming removed 7 bases at V and 0 bases at J, with 18 bases between. The CDR3 region has the DNA TGTGCCAGCACCCCCAACCTAGGGAGACCTAACTATGGCTACACCTTC. Protein: CASTPNLGRPNYGYTF.

This clonotype was observed a few times. This chain uses TRBV4-1 with TRBJ2-7, with TRBD1 identical over 9 bases. CDR3 length: 15 amino acids. V shed 4 bases and J 1 base; nucleotides not matched to a gene: 5. Germline loops: CDR1 MGHRA, CDR2 YSYEKL. The CDR3, as DNA: TGCGCCAGCAGCCCCCTGGGGACAGGGTCCTACGAGCAGTACTTC. The encoded protein is CASSPLGTGSYEQYF.

The rearrangement joins TRBV6-5 to TRBJ1-5; D may be TRBD1 (6 bases). The CDR3 is made up of 17 amino acids. The V end lost 1 base, the J end lost 2 bases, and 15 bases lay between the germline ends. Germline CDR1 reads MNHEY; CDR2 reads SVGAGI. CDR3 loop: CASSYFGGGAGNQPQHF. CDR3 coding DNA: TGTGCCAGCAGTTACTTCGGCGGGGGCGCGGGCAATCAGCCCCAGCATTTT.

V gene TRBV27 combines with J gene TRBJ2-5; D gene uncertain. V lost 5 bases, J lost 5 bases, and 15 bases lay in between. CDR3 size: 14 residues. CDR1 MNHEY and CDR2 SMNVEV come from the germline V gene (reference sequence). The CDR3 nucleotides are TGTGCCAGCAGTGAGAATCGGGTACGGGAGACCCAGTACTTC. As protein: CASSENRVRETQYF.

This clonotype has more than one count but fewer than ten. This chain links TRBV27 with TRBJ1-2; D is ambiguous. The V end was cut by 5 bases, the J end by 1 base, with 14 bases between. This CDR3 is 15 amino acids long. The germline V gene has CDR1 MNHEY and CDR2 SMNVEV (reference sequence). The CDR3 protein is CASSPQQRFNYGYTF. The CDR3 region has the DNA TGTGCCAGCAGTCCTCAACAGCGCTTTAACTATGGCTACACCTTC.

This clonotype was observed a handful of times. This rearrangement joins TRBV5-1 to TRBJ1-2; D gene uncertain. The CDR3 totals 14 residues. In germline, CDR1 is SGHRS, CDR2 YFSETQ. V lost 0 bases, J lost 7 bases, and 13 bases lay in between. The CDR3 region is CASSLEFATPGYTF. The CDR3 DNA reads TGCGCCAGCAGCTTGGAATTCGCTACCCCTGGCTACACCTTC.

The sample holds a few counts of this clonotype. The chain uses TRBV7-9 and TRBJ2-7, with D possibly matching TRBD2 (6 bases). Per the germline V gene, CDR1 is SEHNR and CDR2 is FQNEAQ (reference sequence). Trimming left V 4 bases short and J 5 bases short, with 15 bases between. This CDR3 spans 14 amino acids. Here the CDR3 reads CASSYTRGRHEQYF. The CDR3 DNA reads TGTGCCAGCAGCTACACCCGAGGGAGGCACGAGCAGTACTTC.

This clonotype was found a few times. The CDR3 is CASIPGPGNQPQHF. CDR3 DNA sequence: TGTGCCAGCATCCCGGGCCCCGGAAATCAGCCCCAGCATTTT. V is TRBV12-3 or TRBV12-4 and J is TRBJ1-5; D gene ambiguous. The CDR3 is 14 residues long. V was cut by 7 bases and J by 4 bases, with 14 bases left in between.

The chain is built from TRBV5-1 and TRBJ2-4, with 8 bases fitting TRBD1. J was trimmed by 1 base and V by 4 bases; bases with no gene match: 10. The germline CDR1 and CDR2 sequences are SGHRS and YFSETQ. The CDR3 is 17 amino acids. The DNA of the CDR3 is TGCGCCAGCAGCCCTACGATTGGACAGGGCGCCAAAAACATTCAGTACTTC. It encodes CASSPTIGQGAKNIQYF.

The chain has TRBV20-1 and TRBJ2-5; D call uncertain. The V end lost 0 bases, the J end lost 9 bases, and 8 bases lay between the germline ends. The CDR3 is 11 amino acids. Germline-derived CDR1 and CDR2 are DFQATT and SNEGSKA (reference sequence). Here the CDR3 reads CSARDVSPQYF. The CDR3 DNA is TGCAGTGCTAGAGATGTAAGCCCCCAGTACTTC.

This chain links TRBV20-1 with TRBJ1-5; D is perhaps TRBD1 (5 bases). This CDR3 region has 15 residues. Per germline, CDR1 DFQATT and CDR2 SNEGSKA (reference sequence). Between the trimmed V and J ends, which lost 5 bases and 3 bases, there was a span of 17 bases. Here the CDR3 DNA reads TGCAGTGCTCTGCTGGGACGGTATGCCAATCAGCCCCAGCATTTT. Translated, it gives CSALLGRYANQPQHF.

This clonotype was seen a few times. This chain uses TRBV12-3 or TRBV12-4 with TRBJ2-5; perhaps D is TRBD1 or TRBD2 (5 bases each). This CDR3 has 13 residues. With 3 bases removed from V and 4 bases from J, the gap between germline ends came to 9 bases. The CDR3 sequence: CASSFGTPETQYF. CDR3 nucleotides: TGTGCCAGCAGTTTCGGGACGCCAGAGACCCAGTACTTC.

This sequence joins TRBV11-2 and TRBJ1-5; no reliable D call. CDR3 size: 15 residues. Trimming took off 3 bases at V and 2 bases at J, with 11 bases between the two ends. Germline V CDR1 and CDR2: SGHAT, FQNNGV. DNA of the CDR3: TGTGCCAGCAGCTTGGCGGCATGGGGCAATCAGCCCCAGCATTTT. This codes for CASSLAAWGNQPQHF.

Concerning this clonotype itself: Lacking the conserved final phenylalanine or tryptophan, this CDR3 likely reflects a read error. The DNA is omitted, as the CDR3 cannot be located on it reliably, and the CDR3 follows TCRdb's listing. CDR3 protein: CASSQSGTRVEL. The chain carries TRBV3-1 and TRBJ2-1; the DNA was not compared with TRBD2, the D call given in the table. The germline V gene has CDR1 LGHDT and CDR2 YNNKEL (reference sequence). From its first to its last residue, the CDR3 has 12 amino acids.

This chain links TRBV14 with TRBJ2-7, with D hard to call. Germline CDR1 reads SGHDN; CDR2 reads FVKESK. This CDR3 has 15 amino acids. V shed 4 bases and J shed 3 bases, with 16 bases lying between them. This CDR3 reads CASSLLNFQGYEQYF. The CDR3, as DNA: TGTGCCAGCAGCCTTCTGAACTTTCAAGGCTACGAGCAGTACTTC.